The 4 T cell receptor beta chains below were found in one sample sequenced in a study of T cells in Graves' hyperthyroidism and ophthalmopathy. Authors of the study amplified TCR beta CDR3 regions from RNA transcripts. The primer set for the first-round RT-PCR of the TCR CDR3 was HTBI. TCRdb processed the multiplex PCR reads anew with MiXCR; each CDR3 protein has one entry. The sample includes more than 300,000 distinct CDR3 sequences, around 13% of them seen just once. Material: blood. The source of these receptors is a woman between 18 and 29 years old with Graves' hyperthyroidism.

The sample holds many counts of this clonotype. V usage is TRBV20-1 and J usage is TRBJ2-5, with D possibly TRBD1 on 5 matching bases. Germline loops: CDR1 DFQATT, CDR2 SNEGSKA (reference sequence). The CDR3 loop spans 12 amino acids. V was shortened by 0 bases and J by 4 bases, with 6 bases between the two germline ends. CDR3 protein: CSARDRGETQYF. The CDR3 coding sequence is TGCAGTGCTAGAGATAGGGGAGAGACCCAGTACTTC.

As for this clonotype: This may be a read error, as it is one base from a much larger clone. The CDR3 region is CSARDGRTGGLVSNQPQRF. For the CDR3, the DNA is TGCAGTGCTAGAGATGGGAGGACAGGTGGTCTGGTGAGCAATCAGCCCCAGCGTTTT. The rearrangement uses TRBV20-1 and TRBJ1-5; 7 nucleotides align to TRBD1. Germline values: CDR1 DFQATT, CDR2 SNEGSKA (reference sequence). CDR3 length equals 19 residues.

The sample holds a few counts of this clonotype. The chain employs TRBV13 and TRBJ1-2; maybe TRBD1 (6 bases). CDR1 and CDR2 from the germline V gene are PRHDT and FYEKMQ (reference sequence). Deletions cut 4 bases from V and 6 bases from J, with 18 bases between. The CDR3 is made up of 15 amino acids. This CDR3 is CASSSGGQAIHGYTF. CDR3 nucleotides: TGTGCCAGCAGCTCCGGGGGGCAGGCCATTCATGGCTACACCTTC.

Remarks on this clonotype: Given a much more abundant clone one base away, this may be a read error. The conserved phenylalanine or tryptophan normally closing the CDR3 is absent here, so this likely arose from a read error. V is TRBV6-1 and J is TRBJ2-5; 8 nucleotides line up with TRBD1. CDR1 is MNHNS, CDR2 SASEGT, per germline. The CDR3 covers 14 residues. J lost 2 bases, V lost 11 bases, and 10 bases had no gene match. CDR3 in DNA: TGTGCCGGCCAGACAGGGGAGAATCAAGAGACCCAGTACCTC. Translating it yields CAGQTGENQETQYL.